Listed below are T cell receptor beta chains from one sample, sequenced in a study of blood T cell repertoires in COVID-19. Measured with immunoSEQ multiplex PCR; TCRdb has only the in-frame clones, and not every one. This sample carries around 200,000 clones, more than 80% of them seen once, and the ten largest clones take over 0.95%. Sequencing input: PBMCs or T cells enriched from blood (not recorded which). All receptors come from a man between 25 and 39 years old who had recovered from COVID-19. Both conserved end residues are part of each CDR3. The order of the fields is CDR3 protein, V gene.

CDR3 protein: CASRTSELAGVIEQFF
V gene: TRBV28

CDR3 protein: CASINRGLAENTGELFF
V gene: TRBV19

CDR3 protein: CASSQDTGGAIWTDTQYF
V gene: TRBV3-1/TRBV3-2

CDR3 protein: CASSQQQGAKRTGELFF
V gene: TRBV4-3

CDR3 protein: CASSLGTSGSTDTQYF
V gene: TRBV5-4

CDR3 protein: CASSSTQQNRGRNEQYF
V gene: TRBV7-9

CDR3 protein: CASSSHRGRNEQFF
V gene: TRBV28

CDR3 protein: CASSLAQDSWQYF
V gene: TRBV7-2

CDR3 protein: CATGGGRRIYNEQFF
V gene: TRBV19

CDR3 protein: CASSPGTDYEQYF
V gene: TRBV18